A selection of T cell receptor beta chains follows, all from one sample in a study of CD8+CD57+ T cells in acquired aplastic anemia. TCRdb independently ran MiXCR on the reads; one entry per CDR3 protein. The sample includes roughly 250,000 distinct CDR3 sequences, around 82% of them seen just once. Sequencing was done on a sample of sorted CD4+, CD8+, or CD8+CD57+ T cells (not recorded which) from PBMCs. All receptors come from a human donor with aplastic anemia. The CDR3 runs from the conserved cysteine through the conserved F or W. Each record gives: clone size, V gene, J gene, D gene, CDR3 protein, CDR3 DNA. The D gene is left open where the match is weak. Rows give clone size only sometimes, using once, few, many, or a class for an expanded clone.

.	TRBV13	TRBJ1-2	.	CASRTRDVEGAVDGYTF	TGTGCCAGCAGGACACGCGATGTAGAGGGAGCGGTTGATGGCTACACCTTC
.	TRBV9	TRBJ2-3	.	CASSVARSGVEKYF	TGTGCCAGCAGCGTAGCGAGAAGCGGCGTAGAGAAGTATTTT
once	TRBV5-5	TRBJ1-1	TRBD1	CASSLDRGTMNTEAFF	TGTGCCAGCAGCTTGGACAGGGGGACCATGAACACTGAAGCTTTCTTT
.	TRBV11-3	TRBJ1-6	.	CASSLAMGQVSPLHF	TGTGCCAGCAGCTTAGCCATGGGGCAGGTTTCACCCCTCCACTTT
many	TRBV6-5	TRBJ2-1	TRBD2	CASSRGTSDYNEQFF	TGTGCCAGCAGCCGCGGGACTAGCGACTACAATGAGCAGTTCTTC
.	TRBV5-1	TRBJ2-2	TRBD1	CASSLAPGQGFF	TGCGCCAGCAGCTTGGCCCCCGGACAGGGGTTTTTT
.	TRBV20-1	TRBJ1-4	.	CSALKDRNEKLFF	TGCAGTGCACTTAAAGACAGGAATGAAAAACTGTTTTTT
.	TRBV7-3	TRBJ2-3	.	CASSFPRSGGPDKQYF	TGCGCCAGCAGCTTTCCAAGGTCCGGGGGGCCAGATAAGCAGTATTTT
.	TRBV7-8	TRBJ2-7	.	CASSLAGGNGQDEQYF	TGTGCCAGCAGCTTAGCGGGCGGAAACGGTCAGGACGAGCAGTACTTC
once	TRBV10-1	TRBJ2-7	.	CASSESITYEQYF	TGCGCCAGCAGTGAGTCTATAACCTACGAGCAGTACTTC
.	TRBV2	TRBJ2-5	.	CASSSGSGNETQYF	TGTGCCAGCAGCAGCGGGTCGGGCAACGAGACCCAGTACTTC
.	TRBV7-8	TRBJ1-2	.	CASGDGGTDSHTF	TGCGCCAGCGGGGACGGGGGCACAGATAGCCACACCTTT
.	TRBV20-1	TRBJ2-1	TRBD1	CSAHRDSQPGYQFF	TGCAGTGCCCACCGGGACAGCCAACCTGGTTACCAGTTCTTC
.	TRBV6-2/TRBV6-3	TRBJ1-2	TRBD1	CASSYAGGADYGYTF	TGTGCCAGCAGTTACGCAGGGGGCGCCGACTATGGCTACACCTTC
.	TRBV11-1	TRBJ2-1	.	CASSLEDRVRRYNEQFF	TGTGCCAGCAGCTTAGAGGACAGAGTCCGCAGATACAATGAGCAGTTCTTC
.	TRBV2	TRBJ2-3	.	CASGEGGADTQNFYF	TGTGCCAGCGGGGAAGGGGGAGCGGATACGCAGAATTTTTATTTT
.	TRBV11-2	TRBJ2-3	.	CASSLESSLLGTDTQYF	TGTGCCAGCAGCTTAGAGTCTAGTTTATTAGGCACAGATACGCAGTATTTT
few	TRBV10-3	TRBJ2-1	TRBD2	CAIMTLAGSNEQFF	TGTGCCATCATGACCCTAGCGGGGAGCAATGAGCAGTTCTTC
.	TRBV20-1	TRBJ2-3	.	CSVEDMARADTQYF	TGCAGCGTTGAAGATATGGCTAGAGCAGATACGCAGTATTTT
.	TRBV7-2	TRBJ2-7	.	CASTSVGQASVRKYF	TGTGCCAGCACCTCCGTGGGGCAGGCGTCCGTACGCAAGTACTTC
few	TRBV11-2	TRBJ1-4	.	CAISEGSGEQINEKLFF	TGTGCCATCAGCGAGGGTTCAGGGGAACAAATTAATGAAAAACTGTTTTTT
.	TRBV7-8	TRBJ1-5	.	CASSFAGGDDQHF	TGTGCCAGCAGCTTCGCGGGAGGAGATGATCAGCATTTT
.	TRBV7-3	TRBJ2-3	TRBD2	CASSFQRSGGNDF	TGTGCCAGCAGCTTTCAAAGAAGCGGGGGGAACGATTTT
.	TRBV9	TRBJ2-3	.	CASSPGSDTQDFQYF	TGTGCCAGCAGCCCAGGTTCCGATACGCAGGATTTTCAGTATTTT
once	TRBV5-5	TRBJ2-7	.	CASSYTSGAYEQYF	TGTGCCAGCAGCTATACAAGCGGTGCCTACGAGCAGTACTTC
.	TRBV10-2	TRBJ2-7	TRBD2	CASSDLAGVSYEQYF	TGCGCCAGCAGTGACCTAGCGGGGGTCTCCTACGAGCAGTACTTC
once	TRBV7-8	TRBJ2-1	.	CASSFQGGGETDEQFF	TGTGCCAGCAGCTTTCAAGGAGGCGGGGAGACGGATGAGCAGTTCTTC
.	TRBV11-2	TRBJ2-7	TRBD1	CASSLSGTGTTYEQYF	TGTGCCAGCAGCTTATCAGGGACAGGGACGACCTACGAGCAGTACTTC
.	TRBV5-6	TRBJ2-2	.	CASSFSTGPGELFF	TGCGCCAGCAGCTTCTCAACGGGGCCCGGGGAGCTGTTTTTT
few	TRBV9	TRBJ1-2	.	CASGVAGNIQYFAF	.
once	TRBV9	TRBJ2-1	TRBD2	CASSIAGGSYNSQFF	TGTGCCAGCAGCATCGCGGGGGGATCCTATAATTCGCAGTTCTTC
.	TRBV7-2	TRBJ1-1	.	CASSLAGAPNTQYFF	TGTGCCAGCAGCTTAGCGGGAGCACCCAATACGCAGTATTTCTTT
.	TRBV10-3	TRBJ2-1	.	CASSEGGGNGQAVLFF	TGTGCCAGCAGCGAGGGGGGCGGAAACGGCCAGGCTGTGCTGTTCTTC
.	TRBV4-3	TRBJ1-1	.	CASSQDSREPEAFF	TGCGCCAGCAGCCAAGATTCTAGGGAACCTGAAGCTTTCTTT
few	TRBV9	TRBJ1-1	TRBD1	CASSVGGQSTTTPFF	TGTGCCAGCAGCGTAGGGGGACAGAGCACAACTACGCCTTTCTTT
.	TRBV15	TRBJ1-2	.	CARRLAAVYGYTF	TGTGCCAGGCGCTTAGCTGCGGTCTATGGCTACACCTTC
.	TRBV20-1	TRBJ1-5	TRBD1	CSASDRGDQPQHF	TGCAGTGCTTCGGACAGGGGAGACCAGCCCCAGCATTTT
few	TRBV7-9	TRBJ1-1	.	CASSLEPDTQYFAFF	.
.	TRBV9	TRBJ2-1	.	CASSSRARGQRPF	TGTGCCAGCAGTTCCAGGGCCAGGGGCCAACGTCCTTTC
once	TRBV25-1	TRBJ1-6	.	CASSDYRTNSPLHF	TGTGCCAGCAGTGACTACAGGACTAATTCACCCCTCCACTTT
.	TRBV7-8	TRBJ1-2	.	CASSLADGRDTYDYTF	TGTGCCAGCAGCTTAGCGGACGGGCGCGATACCTATGACTACACCTTC
.	TRBV15	TRBJ2-2	.	CATSSAHGGTGELFF	TGTGCCACCAGCAGTGCCCACGGGGGAACCGGGGAGCTGTTTTTT
.	TRBV7-9	TRBJ2-1	.	CASSAVAETRYFEQFF	TGTGCCAGCAGCGCAGTAGCAGAGACCCGGTACTTCGAGCAGTTCTTC
once	TRBV5-5	TRBJ2-3	TRBD1	CASSLDRGQDTQYF	TGTGCCAGCAGCTTGGACAGGGGTCAGGATACGCAGTATTTT
.	TRBV7-2	TRBJ2-3	.	CASSLGGGVTTTQYF	TGTGCCAGCAGCTTAGGTGGAGGTGTCACAACTACGCAGTATTTT
large	TRBV9	TRBJ1-5	.	CASSVGVSRNQPQHF	TGTGCCAGCAGCGTAGGGGTCTCGAGAAATCAGCCCCAGCATTTT